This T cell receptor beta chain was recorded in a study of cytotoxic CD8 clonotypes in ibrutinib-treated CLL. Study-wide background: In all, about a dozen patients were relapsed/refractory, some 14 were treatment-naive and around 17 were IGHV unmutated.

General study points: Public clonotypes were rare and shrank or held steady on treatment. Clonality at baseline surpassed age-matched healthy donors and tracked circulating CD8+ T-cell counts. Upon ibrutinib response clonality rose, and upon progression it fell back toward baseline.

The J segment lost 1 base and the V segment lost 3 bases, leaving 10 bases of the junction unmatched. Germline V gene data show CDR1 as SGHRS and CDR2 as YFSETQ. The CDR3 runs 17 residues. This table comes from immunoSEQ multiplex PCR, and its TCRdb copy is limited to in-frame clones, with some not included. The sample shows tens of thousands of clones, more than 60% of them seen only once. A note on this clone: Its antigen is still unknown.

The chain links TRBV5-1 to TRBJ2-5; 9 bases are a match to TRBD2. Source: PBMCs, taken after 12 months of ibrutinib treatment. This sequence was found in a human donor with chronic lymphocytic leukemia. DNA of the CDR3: TGCGCCAGCAGCTCAACCCCCAGCGGGGGGCTCCAAGAGACCCAGTACTTC. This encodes CASSSTPSGGLQETQYF.